The 20 T cell receptor beta chains presented below share a single source sample, sequenced in a study of regulatory T cells in long-lasting Graves disease. Regarding time point: newly diagnosed GD, antithyroid drugs for less than 3 months. Isolated PBMC RNA provided the starting material for the TCR library. Arm-PCR with iRepertoire HTBI primers amplified the CDR3 regions for these TCR beta libraries. TCRdb processed the multiplex PCR reads anew with MiXCR; each CDR3 protein has one entry. This table has fewer than 400,000 distinct CDR3 sequences, about 18% appearing once. Source: peripheral blood mononuclear cells (PBMCs), taken at new diagnosis, from a patient treated with antithyroid drugs. The receptor set was obtained from a female donor with Graves disease.

In the case of this clonotype: Being one base from a much bigger clone, this may be a read error. This chain joins TRBV29-1 and TRBJ2-3, with 9 bases aligning to TRBD2. The length of the CDR3 is 17 residues. With 6 bases clipped from V and 2 bases from J, the junction kept 15 bases outside the gene matches. Germline assignment: CDR1 SQVTM and CDR2 ANQGSEA. The CDR3 loop is CSVNAGGGTSLTDTQYF. In DNA form, the CDR3 reads TGCAGCGTCAACGCCGGGGGGGGGACTAGCCTCACAGATACGCAGTATTTT.

This clonotype was seen a handful of times. A read error may be the cause here, since a much bigger clone is one base away. J is TRBJ2-1 and V is TRBV27; TRBD1 agrees at 10 bases. CDR3 length: 13 amino acids. The germline V gene encodes CDR1 MNHEY and CDR2 SMNVEV (reference sequence). As DNA, the CDR3 is TGTGCCAGCTCCGGACAGGGGGTAGATGAGCAGGTCTTC. Translated, it gives CASSGQGVDEQVF.

This clonotype was found many times. The CDR3 reads CASSFGTGRNGYTF. CDR3 bases: TGTGCCAGCAGTTTCGGGACAGGAAGGAATGGCTACACCTTC. The chain has TRBV28 and TRBJ1-2; 8 nucleotides agree with TRBD1. The CDR3 is 14 residues long. CDR1 is MDHEN, CDR2 SYDVKM, per germline. The V gene end was trimmed by 3 bases and the J gene end by 6 bases; junction bases not matched to a gene: 6.

This clonotype was detected many times. The chain combines TRBV7-9 with TRBJ1-4, with D unresolved. The V gene's germline CDR1 is SEHNR and CDR2 FQNEAQ (reference sequence). V lost 0 bases and J 6 bases, leaving 8 bases between the germline ends. The CDR3 extends over 14 amino acids. The CDR3 loop reads CASSLALLDEKLFF. The CDR3 DNA is TGTGCCAGCAGCTTAGCACTGTTAGATGAAAAACTGTTTTTT.

Turning to this clonotype: Possible read error: a much larger clone is one base away. J is TRBJ2-1 and V is TRBV28; possible D gene TRBD1, 5 bases. CDR3 length equals 11 residues. Trimming took off 9 bases at V and 13 bases at J, with 16 bases between the two ends. Germline CDR1 is MDHEN and CDR2 is SYDVKM. The DNA of the CDR3 is TGTGCCAGTCGACAGCAAGAGACCCAGTTCTTC. Translation gives CASRQQETQFF.

This clonotype was recorded at least ten times. V gene TRBV19 combines with J gene TRBJ1-6; perhaps TRBD1 as D (5 bases). Germline values: CDR1 LNHDA, CDR2 SQIVND (reference sequence). CDR3 length: 13 amino acids. V was clipped by 5 bases and J by 7 bases, with 9 bases between them. The CDR3 DNA is TGTGCCAGTAGTGACAGTCCGAATTCACCCCTCCACTTT. Translated: CASSDSPNSPLHF.

This rearrangement joins TRBV6-4 to TRBJ2-3; D possibly corresponds to TRBD2 (7 bases). V lost 6 bases and J lost 2, with 15 bases in between. Per germline, CDR1 MRHNA and CDR2 SNTAGT. This CDR3 contains 15 residues. Here the CDR3 reads CASSPRGATTDTQYF. CDR3 coding DNA: TGTGCCAGCAGCCCACGGGGGGCTACCACAGATACGCAGTATTTT.

This clonotype was counted at least ten times. Mismatch with germline at one junction end may stem from a read error. This chain joins TRBV7-6 and TRBJ2-7, with 11 positions matching TRBD1. CDR1 SGHVS and CDR2 FNYEAQ come from the germline V gene. The CDR3 has 17 amino acids. The CDR3 bases are TGTGCCAGCAGCCTAGCCCCATGGACAGGGGGCCAAGACGAGCAGTACTTC. Its translation is CASSLAPWTGGQDEQYF.

This rearrangement joins TRBV11-2 to TRBJ2-7, with 12 bases identical to TRBD2. Germline V lookup: CDR1 SGHAT, CDR2 FQNNGV. The CDR3 sequence is 21 residues long. The ends lost 5 bases at V and 2 bases at J; junction bases unmatched: 22. The CDR3, as DNA: TGTGCCAGCAGCCAGGAGGTTGGGTGGCGGGCTAGCGGGAGGGGGACCTACGAGCAGTACTTC. Protein sequence: CASSQEVGWRASGRGTYEQYF.

The chain recombines TRBV2 with TRBJ2-5, with D perhaps matching TRBD1 (5 bases). V was trimmed by 6 bases and J by 5 bases, leaving 10 bases between them. Germline V gene data show CDR1 as SNHLY and CDR2 as FYNNEI. The CDR3 runs 12 residues. CDR3 in amino acids: CASRDPGETQYF. The CDR3 DNA reads TGTGCCAGCAGAGACCCAGGGGAGACCCAGTACTTC.

This clonotype was counted ten times or more. The chain links TRBV9 to TRBJ2-7, with D unclear. V lost 0 bases, J lost 6 bases, and 10 bases lay in between. This CDR3 is built from 13 residues. Germline V gene sequence: CDR1 SGDLS, CDR2 YYNGEE. In DNA form, the CDR3 reads TGTGCCAGCAGCGTAGATGGGTTGGGCGAGCAGTACTTC. The encoded protein is CASSVDGLGEQYF.

This clonotype was counted at least ten times. The chain couples TRBV20-1 to TRBJ2-7; TRBD2 aligns across 14 bases. V lost 6 bases to trimming and J lost 3 bases; unmatched junction nucleotides: 13. The CDR3 totals 17 residues. Germline V gene sequence: CDR1 DFQATT, CDR2 SNEGSKA (reference sequence). The CDR3 loop reads CSAPTSGRAGRNYEQYF. The CDR3 DNA reads TGCAGTGCCCCGACTAGCGGGAGGGCCGGCAGAAACTACGAGCAGTACTTC.

This clonotype was seen repeatedly, ten times or more. The J gene is TRBJ1-2, the V gene TRBV2; TRBD1 aligns across 8 bases. Germline V gives CDR1 SNHLY, CDR2 FYNNEI. There are 14 residues in the CDR3. The trim removed 8 bases at V and 4 bases at J, leaving 9 bases unmatched. The CDR3 bases are TGTGCCAGCGGGGGACAGGACACTCTCTATGGCTACACCTTC. Residues: CASGGQDTLYGYTF.

This clonotype was picked up many times. The chain joins TRBV27 to TRBJ1-1; 7 nucleotides agree with TRBD1. The CDR3 covers 15 residues. J was trimmed by 4 bases and V by 0 bases; bases with no gene match: 5. Germline V gene data show CDR1 as MNHEY and CDR2 as SMNVEV (reference sequence). The chain's CDR3 is CASSLSGQGGTEAFF. Here the CDR3 DNA reads TGTGCCAGCAGTTTATCGGGGCAGGGGGGCACTGAAGCTTTCTTT.

This clonotype was observed many times. This sequence joins TRBV19 and TRBJ1-5; D possibly corresponds to TRBD1 (5 bases). V was cut by 3 bases and J by 6 bases, with 15 bases left in between. This CDR3 has 15 amino acids. Per the germline V gene, CDR1 is LNHDA and CDR2 is SQIVND (reference sequence). DNA for the CDR3: TGTGCCAGTAGTATGATGGAACCTCAGGGTCAGCCCCAGCATTTT. It yields the protein CASSMMEPQGQPQHF.

The gene calls are TRBV28 and TRBJ2-5; possibly TRBD2 for D (5 bases). In germline, CDR1 is MDHEN, CDR2 SYDVKM. Trimming took off 2 bases at V and 10 bases at J, with 11 bases between the two ends. This CDR3 has 12 residues. DNA of the CDR3: TGTGCCAGCAGTTTAAAACCCGGGGTCCAGTACTTC. Its translation is CASSLKPGVQYF. Filled out from reference TRBV28 and TRBJ2-5, the complete variable domain reads DVKVTQSSRYLVKRTGEKVFLECVQDMDHENMFWYRQDPGLGLRLIYFSYDVKMKEKGDIPEGYSVSREKKERFSLILESASTNQTSMYLCASSLKPGVQYFGPGTRLLVL.

This clonotype was detected many times. The rearrangement links TRBV7-6 to TRBJ1-1, with 7 bases that match TRBD1. Losses at the gene ends were 0 bases for V and 1 base for J; bases not matched to a gene: 2. CDR3 length: 15 amino acids. Germline CDR1 reads SGHVS; CDR2 reads FNYEAQ. The CDR3 nucleotides read TGTGCCAGCAGCTTAGCGCAGGGGGAGAACACTGAAGCTTTCTTT. Residues: CASSLAQGENTEAFF.

This clonotype was seen more than once but under ten times. The chain has TRBV14 and TRBJ2-7; D possibly corresponds to TRBD1 (5 bases). The CDR3 is 15 residues long. CDR1 is SGHDN, CDR2 FVKESK, per germline. V was cut by 2 bases and J by 0 bases, with 11 bases left in between. CDR3 loop: CASSQFQGSSYEQYF. Here the CDR3 DNA reads TGTGCCAGCAGCCAATTTCAGGGCAGCTCCTACGAGCAGTACTTC.

The chain has TRBV20-1 and TRBJ2-1, with D unresolved. Between the trimmed V and J ends, which lost 7 bases and 7 bases, there was a span of 14 bases. The CDR3 covers 12 residues. Germline V gene sequence: CDR1 DFQATT, CDR2 SNEGSKA (reference sequence). CDR3 region: CSVGGWQNEQFF. CDR3 in DNA: TGCAGTGTCGGTGGGTGGCAGAATGAGCAGTTCTTC.

This clonotype was counted between two and nine times. V is TRBV2 and J is TRBJ2-1; D is unresolved. The CDR3 has 16 residues. Trimming shortened V by 3 bases and J by 3 bases, and 15 bases separated the two germline ends. CDR1 and CDR2 from the germline V gene are SNHLY and FYNNEI. The CDR3 sequence: CASSDSKEEIYNEQFF. CDR3 coding DNA: TGTGCCAGCAGTGACTCAAAAGAGGAAATCTACAATGAGCAGTTCTTC.